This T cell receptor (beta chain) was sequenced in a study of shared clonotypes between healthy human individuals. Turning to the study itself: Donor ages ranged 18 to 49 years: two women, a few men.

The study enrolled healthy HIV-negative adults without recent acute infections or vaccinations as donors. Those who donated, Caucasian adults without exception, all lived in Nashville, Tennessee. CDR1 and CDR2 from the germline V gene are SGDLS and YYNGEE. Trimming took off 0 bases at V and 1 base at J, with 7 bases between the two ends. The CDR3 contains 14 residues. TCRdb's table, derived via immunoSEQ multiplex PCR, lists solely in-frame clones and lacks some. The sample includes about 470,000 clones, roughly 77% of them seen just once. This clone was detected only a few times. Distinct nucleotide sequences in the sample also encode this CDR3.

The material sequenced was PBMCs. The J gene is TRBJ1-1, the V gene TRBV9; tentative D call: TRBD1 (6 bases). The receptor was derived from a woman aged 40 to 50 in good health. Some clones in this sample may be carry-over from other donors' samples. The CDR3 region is CASSVGTANTEAFF. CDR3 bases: TGTGCCAGCAGCGTAGGGACAGCGAACACTGAAGCTTTCTTT.